The source of this T cell receptor beta chain is a study of blood T cell repertoires in COVID-19. Trimming left V 6 bases short and J 0 bases short, with 8 bases between. The length of the CDR3 is 13 residues. This clone showed up just once. The protocol was immunoSEQ multiplex PCR, while the TCRdb copy is restricted to in-frame clones and leaves out a portion. The sample shows 200,000 or so clones, 86% of them seen only once. The rearrangement links TRBV12-3 or TRBV12-4 to TRBJ1-1; D possibly corresponds to TRBD1 (6 bases). The receptor's source is a middle-aged man with acute or convalescent COVID-19. Sample: peripheral blood. CDR3 coding DNA: TGTGCCAGCAGCGGACAGATGAACACTGAAGCTTTCTTT. This translates into CASSGQMNTEAFF.